This T cell receptor beta chain was obtained from a study of immune evolution from preneoplasia to lung adenocarcinoma. Germline-derived CDR1 and CDR2 are GTSNPN and SVGIG (reference sequence). This CDR3 has 13 residues. V dropped 1 base and J dropped 0 bases, with 4 bases sitting between them. The repertoire was sequenced with immunoSEQ multiplex PCR; TCRdb's copy has only in-frame clones and lacks some. This sample has roughly 14,000 clones, with 80% found just once. The V call is TRBV30, the J call TRBJ1-5; D ambiguous. This sequence was found in a person aged 70 to 85 with lung adenocarcinoma. Sequencing was carried out using FFPE minimally invasive lung adenocarcinoma tissue. Here the CDR3 DNA reads TGTGCCTGGAGTGGGGGTAGCAATCAGCCCCAGCATTTT. The encoded protein is CAWSGGSNQPQHF.